This passage covers 30 T cell receptor beta chains from one sample sequenced in a study of CD8+CD57+ T cells in acquired aplastic anemia. Individuals selected for sequencing had exhibited CD8+CD57+ cell expansion on flow cytometry. Profiling that covered TCR beta VDJ and CDR3 relied on genomic DNA as its template. TCRdb called the reads again in MiXCR, with one record for every CDR3 protein. The sample yields approximately 250,000 distinct CDR3 sequences, around 82% seen once. The specimen sequenced was sorted CD4+, CD8+, or CD8+CD57+ T cells (not recorded which) from PBMCs. Receptor source: a human donor with aplastic anemia.

Only one count was recorded for this clonotype. V usage is TRBV2 and J usage is TRBJ2-5; 11 nucleotides agree with TRBD1. The CDR3 runs to 15 residues. Germline V gene data show CDR1 as SNHLY and CDR2 as FYNNEI. Trimming removed 4 bases from V and 5 bases from J; junction bases left unmatched: 6. For the CDR3, the DNA is TGTGCCAGCAGTGGGACAGGGGGCAGCGGGGAGACCCAGTACTTC. This gives the protein CASSGTGGSGETQYF. Supplemented by reference TRBV2 and TRBJ2-5, the full variable domain reads EPEVTQTPSHQVTQMGQEVILRCVPISNHLYFYWYRQILGQKVEFLVSFYNNEISEKSEIFDDQFSVERPDGSNFTLKIRSTKLEDSAMYFCASSGTGGSGETQYFGPGTRLLVL.

Turning to this clonotype: Because the CDR3's place on the DNA is in doubt, the DNA is left out and the CDR3 is given as listed by TCRdb. The V call is TRBV7-2, the J call TRBJ2-5; the table's D call of TRBD1 was not tested on the DNA. Per the germline V gene, CDR1 is SGHTA and CDR2 is FQGNSA. The CDR3 length equals 14 residues, ends included. CDR3 loop: CASSSGWGEGIEAF.

This clonotype appeared once. V gene TRBV10-1 combines with J gene TRBJ2-1; TRBD2 aligns across 9 bases. The CDR3 is 13 amino acids. V was clipped by 10 bases and J by 8 bases; unmatched bases: 9. CDR1 and CDR2 from the germline V gene are WNHNN and SYGVQD (reference sequence). The CDR3 coding sequence is TGCGCCAACAGGGGCGGGGGGGGGGATGAGCAGTTCTTC. Residues: CANRGGGGDEQFF.

The genes are TRBV2 and TRBJ1-6; TRBD1 matches 9 bases. Trimming cost V 5 bases and J 3 bases; bases outside gene matches: 11. Germline V gene sequence: CDR1 SNHLY, CDR2 FYNNEI. There are 18 residues in the CDR3. The CDR3 here is CASSTWAGTGNYNSPLHF. DNA for the CDR3: TGTGCCAGCAGTACGTGGGCGGGGACAGGGAACTATAATTCACCCCTCCACTTT.

This sequence joins TRBV7-9 and TRBJ2-5, with D possibly being TRBD1 or TRBD2 (5 bases each). This CDR3 is 13 amino acids long. Germline V gives CDR1 SEHNR, CDR2 FQNEAQ (reference sequence). V lost 1 base, J lost 5 bases, and 8 bases lay in between. The CDR3: CASSLGGLETQYF. In nucleotides, the CDR3 is TGTGCCAGCAGCTTAGGGGGGTTGGAGACCCAGTACTTC.

In the case of this clonotype: Germline and junction disagree at one end, which may indicate a read error. J is TRBJ2-1 and V is TRBV7-9, with 10 nucleotides matching TRBD2. The CDR3 contains 16 residues. Germline assignment: CDR1 SEHNR and CDR2 FQNEAQ (reference sequence). The CDR3 region is CASSLERSGGANVQFF. The CDR3 DNA reads TGTGCCAGCAGCTTAGAAAGAAGCGGGGGGGCCAATGTGCAGTTCTTC. The full variable domain, its missing parts supplied by reference TRBV7-9 and TRBJ2-1, is DTGVSQNPRHKITKRGQNVTFRCDPISEHNRLYWYRQTLGQGPEFLTYFQNEAQLEKSRLLSDRFSAERPKGSFSTLEIQRTEQGDSAMYLCASSLERSGGANVQFFGPGTRLTVL.

The rearrangement joins TRBV9 to TRBJ2-5; perhaps TRBD1 as D (6 bases). This CDR3 comprises 15 residues. Germline V lookup: CDR1 SGDLS, CDR2 YYNGEE. V was cut by 3 bases and J by 9 bases, with 21 bases left in between. Here the CDR3 reads CASSAGVSRNEPQYF. CDR3 nucleotides: TGTGCCAGCAGCGCAGGGGTCTCGAGAAATGAGCCCCAGTACTTC. The variable domain in full, completed from reference TRBV9 and TRBJ2-5, reads DSGVTQTPKHLITATGQRVTLRCSPRSGDLSVYWYQQSLDQGLQFLIQYYNGEERAKGNILERFSAQQFPDLHSELNLSSLELGDSALYFCASSAGVSRNEPQYFGPGTRLLVL.

In its sample, this clonotype was seen once. The V gene is TRBV11-2, the J gene TRBJ1-1; D is perhaps TRBD1 (6 bases). Per the germline V gene, CDR1 is SGHAT and CDR2 is FQNNGV. Trimming removed 2 bases at V and 9 bases at J, with 19 bases between. The CDR3 spans 15 residues. In DNA form, the CDR3 reads TGTGCCAGCAGCTTAAATCTAACAGGGAACACAAAAGCTTTCTTT. Amino acid sequence: CASSLNLTGNTKAFF. Variable domain in full (rest from reference TRBV11-2 and TRBJ1-1): EAGVAQSPRYKIIEKRQSVAFWCNPISGHATLYWYQQILGQGPKLLIQFQNNGVVDDSQLPKDRFSAERLKGVDSTLKIQPAKLEDSAVYLCASSLNLTGNTKAFFGQGTRLTVV.

Note on this clonotype: As the CDR3 is not closed by the conserved phenylalanine or tryptophan, this likely results from a read error. The chain combines TRBV7-9 with TRBJ2-3, with D perhaps TRBD2 (5 bases). The CDR3 runs 13 residues. V was pared by 8 bases and J by 11 bases, with 20 bases between. CDR1 and CDR2 (germline): SEHNR, FQNEAQ (reference sequence). In DNA form, the CDR3 reads TGTGCCAGCGGCGATGGGAGAAGCGAGGGGCAGTATTAT. It encodes CASGDGRSEGQYY.

The chain joins TRBV9 to TRBJ2-3; D is ambiguous. Trimming removed 0 bases from V and 6 bases from J, with 11 bases in between. Germline V gene data show CDR1 as SGDLS and CDR2 as YYNGEE. This CDR3 is 14 amino acids long. The CDR3 region has the DNA TGTGCCAGCAGCGTAGGGGCAGATCCCGATACGCAGTATTTT. Its protein product is CASSVGADPDTQYF.

The rearrangement links TRBV9 to TRBJ1-2; D gene uncertain. Germline V gene data show CDR1 as SGDLS and CDR2 as YYNGEE. Trimming shortened V by 0 bases and J by 2 bases, and 11 bases separated the two germline ends. The CDR3 has 15 residues. CDR3 DNA sequence: TGTGCCAGCAGCGTAGATGAAGCTTTCAACTATGGCTACACCTTC. Its translation is CASSVDEAFNYGYTF.

This rearrangement joins TRBV7-7 to TRBJ1-2; D is unresolved. The germline V and J ends were trimmed by 2 bases and 4 bases, with 14 bases remaining between them. The CDR3 loop spans 15 amino acids. Germline V gene lookup returns CDR1 SSHAT and CDR2 FNYEAQ (reference sequence). Here the CDR3 DNA reads TGTGCCAGCAGCTTATTCTTCAGGCAATCCTATGGCTACACCTTC. As protein: CASSLFFRQSYGYTF. The full variable domain, with the rest looked up from reference TRBV7-7 and TRBJ1-2, is GAGVSQSPRYKVTKRGQDVTLRCDPISSHATLYWYQQALGQGPEFLTYFNYEAQPDKSGLPSDRFSAERPEGSISTLTIQRTEQRDSAMYRCASSLFFRQSYGYTFGSGTRLTVV.

On this clonotype itself: No conserved phenylalanine or tryptophan ends this CDR3, so it is likely a read error. It is unclear where the CDR3 begins or ends on the DNA, so no DNA is shown, and the CDR3 is as TCRdb lists it. The chain carries TRBV7-3 and TRBJ2-3; the tabulated D call, TRBD2, remains unverified against the DNA. Germline assignment: CDR1 SGHTA and CDR2 FQGTGA. The CDR3 is 13 amino acids long, termini counted. The CDR3 here is CASCLGGRGTEHL.

This chain connects TRBV7-3 to TRBJ2-7; either TRBD1 or TRBD2 may fit D (5 bases each). Germline V lookup: CDR1 SGHTA, CDR2 FQGTGA. The CDR3 loop spans 14 amino acids. Here the CDR3 DNA reads TGTACCACCAGCGGCCGGGGCGTTGCCGACGAGCAGTACGTC. Translation: CTTSGRGVADEQYV.

The CDR3 bases are TGCGCCAGCAGCCGGACAGGGGACAGGAAAGCTTTCTTT. This encodes CASSRTGDRKAFF. This chain connects TRBV5-1 to TRBJ1-1; TRBD1 matches 9 bases. This CDR3 spans 13 amino acids. In germline, CDR1 is SGHRS, CDR2 YFSETQ. V lost 4 bases and J lost 9; bases outside the gene matches: 7.

A note on this clonotype: At one end the junction does not follow the germline gene, possibly because of a read error. The rearrangement links TRBV7-6 to TRBJ1-5; no clear D gene. Looked up from germline, CDR1 is SGHVS and CDR2 is FNYEAQ. The CDR3 extends over 15 amino acids. This CDR3 reads CASTLGRARNGPKHF. CDR3 nucleotides: TGTGCCAGCACCCTAGGGAGGGCCCGAAATGGGCCCAAGCATTTT.

The V gene is TRBV7-9, the J gene TRBJ2-1, with 9 bases identical to TRBD2. V was clipped by 5 bases and J by 9 bases; unmatched bases: 11. The V gene's germline CDR1 is SEHNR and CDR2 FQNEAQ (reference sequence). The CDR3 spans 15 residues. The CDR3 DNA sequence: TGTGCCAGCAGCAGTCATAGAAGCGGGGGGAGTGAGCAGTTCTTC. It codes for CASSSHRSGGSEQFF.

The chain joins TRBV2 to TRBJ2-7; D is unclear. Judging by the DNA end, TRBJ2-1 fits better; the J call may be wrong. There are 13 residues in the CDR3. CDR1 is SNHLY, CDR2 FYNNEI, per germline. CDR3: CASSDVVIDEQFF. CDR3 sequence (DNA): TGTGCCAGCAGTGATGTTGTGATAGATGAGCAGTTCTTC.

This clonotype was recorded a few times. The chain combines TRBV7-2 with TRBJ2-5; D possibly corresponds to TRBD2 (6 bases). The CDR3 spans 14 residues. Germline CDR1 SGHTA, CDR2 FQGNSA. The V end was cut by 1 base, the J end by 13 bases, with 19 bases between. As DNA, the CDR3 is TGTGCCAGCAGCTTAGGCGGAGGGCCCGATACGCCGTACTTC. Translated, it gives CASSLGGGPDTPYF.

V is TRBV7-3 and J is TRBJ1-2; 7 bases are a match to TRBD1. The germline V gene encodes CDR1 SGHTA and CDR2 FQGTGA. This CDR3 spans 16 amino acids. V lost 5 bases and J lost 11; bases outside the gene matches: 20. CDR3: CASSPQGTWGETEYTF. The CDR3 DNA sequence: TGTGCCAGCAGCCCACAGGGGACCTGGGGAGAGACCGAGTACACCTTC.

The chain links TRBV11-1 to TRBJ1-2; D is ambiguous. The CDR3 has 16 amino acids. The ends were cut back, 3 bases at V and 5 bases at J, with 19 bases in the middle. Germline V gene data show CDR1 as SGHAT and CDR2 as FQDESV (reference sequence). The CDR3 loop is CASSLVPDELVYGYTF. CDR3 coding DNA: TGTGCCAGCAGCTTGGTACCCGACGAGCTGGTATATGGCTACACCTTC.

The chain is built from TRBV7-8 and TRBJ2-2; TRBD2 aligns across 8 bases. Germline V CDR1 and CDR2: SGHVS, FQNEAQ. The CDR3 consists of 16 residues. Germline trimming cut 2 bases from V and 10 bases from J; bases unmatched to any gene: 12. The CDR3 DNA is TGTGCCAGCAGCTTACCGGGGGGGCGCGATACGCAGGAGCTGTTTTTT. It is translated as CASSLPGGRDTQELFF.

This chain connects TRBV11-3 to TRBJ2-7; D may match TRBD1 or TRBD2 (5 bases each). Germline V gene sequence: CDR1 SGHNT, CDR2 YENEEA. Trimming removed 5 bases at V and 3 bases at J, with 14 bases between. The CDR3 has 14 residues. The CDR3 reads CASSVGGTFYEQYF. The DNA for the CDR3 is TGTGCCAGCAGCGTAGGTGGGACGTTCTACGAGCAGTACTTC.

The genes are TRBV2 and TRBJ1-2; D is possibly TRBD1 (5 bases). V lost 6 bases to trimming and J lost 10 bases, with 15 bases between them. Germline V CDR1 and CDR2: SNHLY, FYNNEI. The CDR3 sequence is 12 residues long. The CDR3 here is CASSLDRGDYTF. CDR3 bases: TGTGCCAGCAGCTTAGACCGAGGGGACTACACCTTC.

The chain has TRBV12-3 or TRBV12-4 and TRBJ1-1; 12 positions match TRBD1. The V and J ends lost 6 bases and 6 bases, in that order; junction bases with no gene match: 5. This CDR3 has 14 amino acids. The CDR3 coding sequence is TGTGCCAGCAGCCCGGGACAGGGGGCTTCTGAAGCTTTCTTT. This translates into CASSPGQGASEAFF.

Concerning this clonotype: Possible read error: a much larger clone is one base away. No conserved phenylalanine or tryptophan ends this CDR3, so it is likely a read error. No DNA is shown, since the ends of the CDR3 on it are uncertain; the CDR3 is the one TCRdb lists. CDR3 region: CASRDGGTDTQYFYP. The chain uses TRBV2 and TRBJ2-7; whether TRBD1, the table's D call, matches the DNA was not checked. The CDR3 contains 15 residues when both ends are counted. The germline V gene encodes CDR1 SNHLY and CDR2 FYNNEI.

The chain has TRBV7-3 and TRBJ2-3; D not certain. V gave up 5 bases and J gave up 9 bases, with 27 bases separating them. This CDR3 contains 17 residues. Germline V CDR1 and CDR2: SGHTA, FQGTGA. The CDR3, as DNA: TGTGCCAGCAGCCAAGAGAGGACCTGGGGTTACACCCAGACGCAGTATTTT. Translating it yields CASSQERTWGYTQTQYF.

This clonotype was detected once. V gene TRBV7-9 combines with J gene TRBJ2-1; the D gene is possibly TRBD1 (6 bases). The CDR3 sequence is 16 residues long. The V and J ends lost 5 bases and 11 bases respectively, with 25 bases between them. Germline V lookup: CDR1 SEHNR, CDR2 FQNEAQ (reference sequence). The CDR3 is CASSVELGQINTKQFF. CDR3 coding DNA: TGTGCCAGCAGCGTCGAACTAGGACAGATAAATACAAAGCAGTTCTTC.

Comment on this clonotype: The conserved phenylalanine or tryptophan normally closing the CDR3 is absent here, so this likely arose from a read error. Because the CDR3's place on the DNA is in doubt, the DNA is left out and the CDR3 is given as listed by TCRdb. The V and J genes are TRBV7-2 and TRBJ2-7; the table's TRBD2 call for D was not verified on the DNA. Termini included, the CDR3 measures 13 amino acids. Per germline, CDR1 SGHTA and CDR2 FQGNSA. The CDR3 loop is CASSGTSGASETQ.

The sample holds one count of this clonotype. The chain is built from TRBV20-1 and TRBJ2-5, with D unresolved. The CDR3 extends over 11 amino acids. From germline, CDR1 is DFQATT and CDR2 SNEGSKA (reference sequence). Trimming stripped 3 bases from V and 1 base from J, with 3 bases between. The CDR3 sequence is CSASSQETQYF. The CDR3 nucleotides read TGCAGTGCTAGCTCCCAAGAGACCCAGTACTTC.